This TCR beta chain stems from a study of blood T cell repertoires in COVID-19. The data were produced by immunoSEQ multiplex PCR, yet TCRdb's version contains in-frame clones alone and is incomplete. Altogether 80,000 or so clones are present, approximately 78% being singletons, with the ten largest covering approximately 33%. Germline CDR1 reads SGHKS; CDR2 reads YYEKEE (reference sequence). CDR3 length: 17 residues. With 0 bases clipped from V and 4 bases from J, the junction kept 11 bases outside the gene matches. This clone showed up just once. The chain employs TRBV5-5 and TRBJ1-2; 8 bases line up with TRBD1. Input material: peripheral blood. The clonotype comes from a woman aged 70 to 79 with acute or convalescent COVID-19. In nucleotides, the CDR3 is TGTGCCAGCAGCTTGGCCCCTACAGGGGGACGGGGCTATGGCTACACCTTC. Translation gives CASSLAPTGGRGYGYTF.